This T cell receptor (beta chain) is from a study of blood T cell repertoires in COVID-19. Study in general: Samples representing acute and convalescent COVID-19 were sourced from the United States, Italy and Spain.

Study processing details: How many nucleated cells were present was estimated from reference gene primer amplification. The method was immunoSEQ multiplex PCR; TCRdb's version includes in-frame clones alone and lacks a portion of them. V and J calls and clone size are copied from that table; D and trimming were computed from the DNA. The sample contains approximately 250,000 clones, 80% to 90% of which appear only once. With V trimmed by 10 bases and J by 7 bases, 9 bases remained unmatched. From germline, CDR1 is SNHLY and CDR2 FYNNEI. The CDR3 length is 13 residues. The rearrangement links TRBV2 to TRBJ1-2; TRBD1 aligns across 10 bases. Specimen: peripheral blood. The origin of this receptor is a man younger than 45 who had recovered from COVID-19. The DNA of the CDR3 is TGTGCCAACCCGGGACAGGGGTTGAGTGGCTACACCTTC. As protein: CANPGQGLSGYTF. Filled out from reference TRBV2 and TRBJ1-2, the complete variable domain reads EPEVTQTPSHQVTQMGQEVILRCVPISNHLYFYWYRQILGQKVEFLVSFYNNEISEKSEIFDDQFSVERPDGSNFTLKIRSTKLEDSAMYFCANPGQGLSGYTFGSGTRLTVV.